These 6 T cell receptor beta chains share one sample of origin, sequenced in a study of T cell repertoires in cytomegalovirus infection (dated by TCRdb to between 2018 and 2021). The label giving this sample's treatment or condition can be read as: in vitro stimulation with specific CMV peptide epitopes to enrich CMV-specific T cells. TCRdb names Illumina HiSeq 1500 as the instrument used. Through fastp at Q25 and MiXCR, TCRdb rebuilt clones from the public reads, retaining in-frame beta chains. Entries that share a CDR3 protein sequence are merged under the most common genes and DNA. This sample gives approximately 770,000 distinct CDR3 sequences in total; roughly 29% of them show up just once. Jointly, the top ten make up around 14% of the sample. These TCRs' antigens remain unknown. Sample: cultured CD8+ T cells from PBMCs, taken from culture after CMV antigen stimulation. Receptor source: a human donor in good health (CMV status not recorded). Some clones in this sample may be carry-over from other donors' samples.

The chain employs TRBV6-2 or TRBV6-3 and TRBJ2-7, with 10 bases matching TRBD2. Germline trimming cut 6 bases from V and 1 base from J; bases unmatched to any gene: 6. This CDR3 comprises 15 residues. CDR1 and CDR2 from the germline V gene are MNHEY and SVGEGT. The CDR3 DNA is TGTGCCAGCAGACCAGCGGGGGGGCCGTCCTACGAGCAGTACGTC. Protein: CASRPAGGPSYEQYV.

The rearrangement uses TRBV6-6 and TRBJ1-4; the match to TRBD1 covers 7 bases. Trimming took 0 bases from V and 8 from J; bases not matched to a gene: 6. This CDR3 is 15 amino acids long. The germline V gene encodes CDR1 MNHNY and CDR2 SVGAGI (reference sequence). In nucleotides, the CDR3 is TGTGCCAGCAGTTACTCAACAGGGGTCGGAGAAAAACTGTTTTTT. It yields the protein CASSYSTGVGEKLFF.

V and J are TRBV19 and TRBJ2-3, with TRBD1 matching 8 bases. J was trimmed by 10 bases and V by 4 bases; bases with no gene match: 16. The CDR3 length is 16 residues. CDR1 is LNHDA and CDR2 is SQIVND in the germline V gene (reference sequence). The CDR3 sequence is CASSTGTGQSAYAQYF. The CDR3 DNA follows: TGTGCCAGTAGTACCGGGACAGGACAATCCGCTTATGCGCAGTATTTT.

In this sample, this clonotype turned up a few times. The J gene is TRBJ1-2, the V gene TRBV7-9; D is uncertain. This CDR3 has 14 residues. Germline CDR1 and CDR2: SEHNR and FQNEAQ (reference sequence). V was clipped by 1 base and J by 5 bases, with 11 bases between them. The CDR3 sequence: CASSLVGLGYGYTF. DNA for the CDR3: TGTGCCAGCAGCTTAGTAGGGTTGGGATATGGCTACACCTTC.

This clonotype was seen at least ten times. The chain recombines TRBV7-2 with TRBJ2-5; the D gene is possibly TRBD1 (6 bases). V gave up 0 bases and J gave up 4 bases, with 15 bases separating them. This CDR3 has 16 amino acids. Germline CDR1 SGHTA, CDR2 FQGNSA. CDR3 DNA: TGTGCCAGCAGCTTAGCGTTTATCCACAGGGCAGAGACCCAGTACTTC. Its protein product is CASSLAFIHRAETQYF.

The chain has TRBV10-3 and TRBJ1-6; maybe TRBD1 (5 bases). The CDR3 length is 16 residues. Germline loops: CDR1 ENHRY, CDR2 SYGVKD. With 5 bases removed from V and 0 bases from J, the gap between germline ends came to 11 bases. The DNA of the CDR3 is TGTGCCATCAGTCGGGACGGGAGCTCCTATAATTCACCCCTCCACTTT. This gives the protein CAISRDGSSYNSPLHF.